The 25 T cell receptor beta chains listed next were all sequenced from one sample in a study of cytomegalovirus exposure and HLA in healthy donors. The PCR employed 60 Vbeta primers together with 13 Jbeta primers. Here immunoSEQ multiplex PCR was the method, and the copy in TCRdb shows in-frame clones only, minus some. The repertoire consists of 140,000 to 150,000 clones, with 60% to 85% occurring once and the leading ten covering about 13%. Sequencing was performed on PBMCs. The receptors were sampled from a man between 35 and 55 years old in good health and CMV-seropositive.

The chain is built from TRBV7-9 and TRBJ2-3; 10 bases fit TRBD2. The V gene end was trimmed by 4 bases and the J gene end by 0 bases; junction bases not matched to a gene: 4. The CDR3 sequence is 16 residues long. Germline V CDR1 and CDR2: SEHNR, FQNEAQ (reference sequence). CDR3 sequence (DNA): TGTGCCAGCAGCTACCCGACTAGCGGGAGCACAGATACGCAGTATTTT. Translation: CASSYPTSGSTDTQYF.

The rearrangement joins TRBV18 to TRBJ1-2; 12 nucleotides line up with TRBD1. The CDR3 contains 18 residues. With 5 bases clipped from V and 0 bases from J, the junction kept 10 bases outside the gene matches. CDR1 and CDR2 (germline): KGHSH, LQKENI. The chain's CDR3 is CASSAPGQGARANYGYTF. DNA of the CDR3: TGTGCCAGCTCAGCTCCGGGACAGGGGGCGCGGGCTAACTATGGCTACACCTTC. The entire variable domain, with the rest obtained from reference TRBV18 and TRBJ1-2, is as follows: NAGVMQNPRHLVRRRGQEARLRCSPMKGHSHVYWYRQLPEEGLKFMVYLQKENIIDESGMPKERFSAEFPKEGPSILRIQQVVRGDSAAYFCASSAPGQGARANYGYTFGSGTRLTVV.

This clone has only a few counts. The CDR3 region is CASRQLRGEQFF. In DNA, the CDR3 is TGTGCCAGCAGGCAACTAAGGGGTGAGCAGTTCTTC. This chain joins TRBV25-1 and TRBJ2-1; a weak D match, TRBD1 (5 bases). V was clipped by 6 bases and J by 9 bases, with 12 bases between them. This CDR3 region has 12 residues. CDR1 is MGHDK, CDR2 SYGVNS, per germline.

The genes are TRBV7-3 and TRBJ2-2; 10 bases are a match to TRBD2. Germline V gene sequence: CDR1 SGHTA, CDR2 FQGTGA. The CDR3 has 15 amino acids. V was clipped by 4 bases and J by 7 bases; unmatched bases: 6. CDR3 nucleotides: TGTGCCAGCAGCTCTAGCGGGAGTAGTGTCGGGGAGCTGTTTTTT. This sequence encodes CASSSSGSSVGELFF.

This clone has just a few counts. The V call is TRBV21-1, the J call TRBJ1-2. TRBV21-1 is an annotated pseudogene. This CDR3 comprises 14 residues. The CDR3: CASSKGACSYGYTF. DNA for the CDR3: TGTGCCAGCAGCAAAGGCGCGTGTTCCTATGGCTACACCTTC.

The V gene is TRBV10-3, the J gene TRBJ1-1; D might be TRBD1 (5 bases). Germline V gives CDR1 ENHRY, CDR2 SYGVKD. The CDR3 covers 13 residues. The V and J ends lost 10 bases and 2 bases respectively, with 14 bases between them. CDR3 nucleotide sequence: TGTGCCACCAGACAGTACTCAAACACTGAAGCTTTCTTT. This translates into CATRQYSNTEAFF.

A single count supports this clone. The chain couples TRBV9 to TRBJ1-6; possible D gene TRBD1, 5 bases. Germline V gives CDR1 SGDLS, CDR2 YYNGEE. This CDR3 region has 15 residues. The V gene lost 0 bases and the J gene lost 10 bases, with 14 bases spanning the gap. The CDR3 is CASSVEAGDGSPLHF. In DNA form, the CDR3 reads TGTGCCAGCAGCGTAGAGGCGGGGGATGGCTCACCCCTCCACTTT.

In its sample, this clone was seen a few times. This chain joins TRBV23-1 and TRBJ2-3; TRBD1 might be the D (6 bases). TRBV23-1 qualifies as an ORF whose function is uncertain. The CDR3 is 19 amino acids. V lost 6 bases, J lost 0 bases, and 25 bases lay in between. The CDR3 protein is CASSRDLYYRVSSTDTQYF. CDR3 bases: TGCGCCAGCAGCCGCGATTTATACTACAGGGTTTCTAGCACAGATACGCAGTATTTT.

The CDR3 nucleotides are TGTGCCAGCAGTTGGGGACAGCAAGAGACCCAGTACTTC. Amino acids: CASSWGQQETQYF. V gene TRBV6-5 combines with J gene TRBJ2-5, with TRBD1 identical over 7 bases. In germline, CDR1 is MNHEY, CDR2 SVGAGI. CDR3 length equals 13 residues. Trimming removed 4 bases from V and 2 bases from J; junction bases left unmatched: 1.

The V call is TRBV7-9, the J call TRBJ2-3; no clear D gene. Germline CDR1 is SEHNR and CDR2 is FQNEAQ (reference sequence). The CDR3 runs 12 residues. V gave up 5 bases and J gave up 0 bases, with 3 bases separating them. This chain's CDR3 is CASSASTDTQYF. The CDR3 DNA is TGTGCCAGCAGCGCGAGCACAGATACGCAGTATTTT.

For this clone: One end of the junction fails to match germline, which may point to a read error. This chain joins TRBV28 and TRBJ2-6; D may be TRBD1 (6 bases). The CDR3 runs to 15 residues. Germline values: CDR1 MDHEN, CDR2 SYDVKM. For the CDR3, the DNA is TGTGCCAGCCGTAACAGGGCCTCTGGGGCCAACGGCCTGACTTTC. Its translation: CASRNRASGANGLTF.

The chain uses TRBV5-1 and TRBJ2-7; 12 bases are a match to TRBD1. Per the germline V gene, CDR1 is SGHRS and CDR2 is YFSETQ. The V segment lost 3 bases and the J segment 5 bases; nucleotides outside the gene matches: 6. The CDR3 has 15 residues. The CDR3 is CASSSRGQGADEQYF. The CDR3 region has the DNA TGCGCCAGCAGCTCGAGGGGACAGGGGGCCGACGAGCAGTACTTC.

This clone was picked up one time. The chain links TRBV7-2 to TRBJ2-1; possible D gene TRBD2, 5 bases. Trimming took 3 bases from V and 6 from J, leaving 12 bases between them. Germline V lookup: CDR1 SGHTA, CDR2 FQGNSA. This CDR3 is built from 14 residues. CDR3 protein: CASSFRLGSNEQFF. The CDR3 region has the DNA TGTGCCAGCAGCTTCCGGCTAGGGAGCAATGAGCAGTTCTTC.

CDR3 in amino acids: CASSLWAGETEAFF. The CDR3 nucleotides are TGTGCCAGCAGCTTATGGGCAGGGGAAACTGAAGCTTTCTTT. The J gene is TRBJ1-1, the V gene TRBV7-2; possible D gene TRBD1, 6 bases. V was cut by 2 bases and J by 5 bases, with 12 bases left in between. This CDR3 is built from 14 residues. CDR1 and CDR2 (germline): SGHTA, FQGNSA.

The chain recombines TRBV4-2 with TRBJ2-1, with 7 positions matching TRBD1. CDR1 LGHNA and CDR2 YNFKEQ come from the germline V gene. This CDR3 spans 15 amino acids. Losses at the gene ends were 5 bases for V and 4 bases for J; bases not matched to a gene: 8. The CDR3 reads CASSEGDRPYNEQFF. In nucleotides, the CDR3 is TGTGCCAGCAGCGAGGGGGACAGACCGTACAATGAGCAGTTCTTC.

The chain uses TRBV2 and TRBJ1-5; the D is unclear. CDR1 is SNHLY, CDR2 FYNNEI, per germline. This CDR3 has 15 amino acids. Deletions cut 6 bases from V and 4 bases from J, with 16 bases between. CDR3 sequence: CASRRALTGNQPQHF. The DNA for the CDR3 is TGTGCCAGCAGAAGGGCGTTGACGGGAAATCAGCCCCAGCATTTT.

This clone occurred a few times. This chain uses TRBV29-1 with TRBJ2-1; D call uncertain. Germline values: CDR1 SQVTM, CDR2 ANQGSEA. The CDR3 sequence is 11 residues long. Trimming stripped 7 bases from V and 9 bases from J, with 13 bases between. The CDR3 region is CSAALEVEQFF. For the CDR3, the DNA is TGCAGCGCCGCATTAGAGGTTGAGCAGTTCTTC.

This clone occurred a few times. The gene calls are TRBV19 and TRBJ1-1, with 7 bases fitting TRBD1. The CDR3 runs 15 residues. CDR1 is LNHDA, CDR2 SQIVND, per germline (reference sequence). J was trimmed by 0 bases and V by 6 bases; bases with no gene match: 7. The CDR3: CASRRKTGMNTEAFF. CDR3 DNA sequence: TGTGCCAGTAGGAGGAAGACAGGGATGAACACTGAAGCTTTCTTT.

The genes are TRBV7-6 and TRBJ1-1, with TRBD1 as a possible D gene (6 bases). The germline CDR1 and CDR2 sequences are SGHVS and FNYEAQ. The CDR3 is 17 amino acids. Trimming left V 1 base short and J 5 bases short, with 20 bases between. CDR3: CASSLGPPGQTGTEAFF. The CDR3 region has the DNA TGTGCCAGCAGCTTAGGGCCCCCCGGACAGACCGGGACTGAAGCTTTCTTT. The variable domain in full, with the rest retrieved from reference TRBV7-6 and TRBJ1-1, is GAGVSQSPRYKVTKRGQDVALRCDPISGHVSLYWYRQALGQGPEFLTYFNYEAQQDKSGLPNDRFSAERPEGSISTLTIQRTEQRDSAMYRCASSLGPPGQTGTEAFFGQGTRLTVV.

This chain connects TRBV7-9 to TRBJ1-2, with a possible D match to TRBD1 (5 bases). CDR3 length: 16 amino acids. Per the germline V gene, CDR1 is SEHNR and CDR2 is FQNEAQ (reference sequence). Trimming pared 5 bases from V and 4 bases from J, leaving 20 bases between. CDR3 sequence reads: CASSPSVTGPPYGYTF. The CDR3 bases are TGTGCCAGCAGCCCTTCGGTCACAGGCCCACCCTATGGCTACACCTTC.

This chain links TRBV21-1 with TRBJ2-3; TRBD2 reflects the table's D call only, with no check against the DNA. TRBV21-1 is described as a pseudogene. CDR3 length: 15 amino acids. CDR3 protein: CASSKARGATDTQYF. Written as DNA, the CDR3 is TGTGCCAGCAGCAAAGCGCGGGGTGCCACAGATACGCAGTATTTT.

The rearrangement links TRBV11-2 to TRBJ2-7; no clear D. Germline loops: CDR1 SGHAT, CDR2 FQNNGV. Trimming removed 1 base at V and 0 bases at J, with 10 bases between. The CDR3 totals 15 residues. CDR3 region: CASSLGASTSYEQYF. The CDR3 coding sequence is TGTGCCAGCAGCTTAGGGGCCAGCACCTCCTACGAGCAGTACTTC. The full variable domain, in which reference TRBV11-2 and TRBJ2-7 provide the parts outside the CDR3, is EAGVAQSPRYKIIEKRQSVAFWCNPISGHATLYWYQQILGQGPKLLIQFQNNGVVDDSQLPKDRFSAERLKGVDSTLKIQPAKLEDSAVYLCASSLGASTSYEQYFGPGTRLTVT.

Comments on this clone: Other nucleotide sequences in the sample specify the same CDR3. The chain employs TRBV9 and TRBJ2-1; 13 bases agree with TRBD2. V shed 2 bases, J shed 5 bases, and the junction held 1 base outside the gene matches. This CDR3 region has 15 residues. Germline-derived CDR1 and CDR2 are SGDLS and YYNGEE. Written as DNA, the CDR3 is TGTGCCAGCAGCGTGGGGACTAGCGGGGACAATGAGCAGTTCTTC. This translates into CASSVGTSGDNEQFF.

This clone was counted once. Other nucleotide sequences from this sample produce the same CDR3. The V and J genes are TRBV15 and TRBJ1-2; no firm D call. From germline, CDR1 is LNHNV and CDR2 YYDKDF (reference sequence). The CDR3 extends over 15 amino acids. Trimming took 0 bases from V and 3 from J, leaving 11 bases between them. CDR3 sequence (DNA): TGTGCCACCAGCAGAGATCCGCGAGGAGACTATGGCTACACCTTC. It specifies CATSRDPRGDYGYTF.

This clone was seen only a few times. The rearrangement joins TRBV19 to TRBJ2-1, with D possibly matching TRBD2 (6 bases). Germline V CDR1 and CDR2: LNHDA, SQIVND (reference sequence). Trimming removed 5 bases from V and 1 base from J, with 12 bases in between. The CDR3 length is 15 residues. The CDR3 reads CASSSGLTSYNEQFF. Written as DNA, the CDR3 is TGTGCCAGTAGTTCGGGACTGACTTCCTACAATGAGCAGTTCTTC.